The present T cell receptor beta chain was sequenced within a study of T cell changes during pregnancy in multiple sclerosis. Assay used: immunoSEQ multiplex PCR; TCRdb lists only in-frame clones, some missing. The data contain over 80,000 clones, 90% of them singletons. The clonotype was recovered from a female donor in good health, enrolled as a control in a pregnancy study. This specimen consisted of peripheral blood, obtained in the second trimester of pregnancy.

The CDR3 region is CASSEDRGVRPQHF. The CDR3 DNA sequence: TGTGCCAGCAGTGAGGACAGGGGAGTTCGGCCCCAGCATTTT. J is TRBJ1-5 and V is TRBV6-1, with 9 bases aligning to TRBD1. V was clipped by 3 bases and J by 9 bases; unmatched bases: 6. Germline lookup yields CDR1 MNHNS and CDR2 SASEGT. The CDR3 is 14 amino acids.